A selection of T cell receptor beta chains follows, all from one sample in a study of spatial heterogeneity in lung cancer. A single record per CDR3 protein comes from TCRdb applying MiXCR to the 5' RACE reads. The repertoire includes 5,000 to 6,500 distinct CDR3 sequences, approximately 4.8% of them detected once, and over 20% sits in the top ten. This material consisted of lung tumor tissue, taken at surgery. The source of these receptors is a male donor with early-stage non-small cell lung cancer. The CDR3 runs from the conserved cysteine through the conserved F or W. A D gene is named only where the DNA matches it firmly. The listing skips clone size in some rows; elsewhere it reads once, few, many or a size class.

>medium-sized|TRBV28|TRBJ2-7|TRBD1
CASSFPSRDRSSYEQYF
TGTGCCAGCAGTTTTCCCAGCCGGGACAGGAGCTCCTACGAGCAGTACTTC
>many|TRBV7-2|TRBJ2-3|NA
CASRVEGTDTQYF
TGTGCCAGCAGGGTGGAAGGCACAGATACGCAGTATTTT
>few|TRBV5-4|TRBJ2-3|NA
CASSFRGTDTQYF
TGTGCCAGCAGCTTTCGGGGGACAGATACGCAGTATTTT
>many|TRBV18|TRBJ2-2|TRBD2
CASSPQAGASGELFF
TGTGCCAGCTCACCACAGGCGGGAGCCTCCGGGGAGCTGTTTTTT
>medium-sized|TRBV4-1|TRBJ2-3|NA
CASSQAGQSRTDTQYF
TGCGCCAGCAGCCAAGCCGGACAGAGCCGCACAGATACGCAGTATTTT
>many|TRBV7-7|TRBJ2-7|TRBD1
CASSLGQGAYEQYF
TGTGCTAGCAGCTTAGGACAGGGGGCCTACGAGCAGTACTTC
>many|TRBV18|TRBJ1-1|TRBD1
CASSRGQGVTEAFF
TGTGCCAGCTCTCGGGGACAGGGAGTCACTGAAGCTTTCTTT
>many|TRBV7-6|TRBJ2-3|NA
CASSTRQGDTQYF
TGTGCCAGCAGCACCCGTCAGGGAGATACGCAGTATTTT
>many|TRBV9|TRBJ2-7|TRBD2
CASSPRTSGSYEQYF
TGTGCCAGCAGCCCTCGGACTAGCGGGTCCTACGAGCAGTACTTC
>many|TRBV9|TRBJ1-2|NA
CASSVDRGGYGYTF
TGTGCCAGCAGCGTAGATCGGGGGGGCTATGGCTACACCTTC
>many|TRBV12-3/TRBV12-4|TRBJ2-3|TRBD2
CASSLAGGPDTQYF
TGTGCCAGCAGTCTAGCGGGAGGGCCGGATACGCAGTATTTT
>many|TRBV6-5|TRBJ2-5|NA
CASSYSGRGAQETQYF
TGTGCCAGCAGTTACTCGGGACGAGGGGCGCAAGAGACCCAGTACTTC
>many|TRBV18|TRBJ2-7|NA
CASSPPAGSYEQYF
TGTGCCAGCTCACCACCGGCGGGCTCCTACGAGCAGTACTTC
>many|TRBV12-3/TRBV12-4|TRBJ1-6|NA
CASSLEVLGSPLHF
TGTGCCAGCAGTCTGGAGGTCTTGGGTTCACCCCTCCACTTT
>many|TRBV7-6|TRBJ2-3|NA
CASSYVFRDSTDTQYF
TGTGCCAGCAGCTACGTTTTCAGGGATTCCACAGATACGCAGTATTTT
>many|TRBV28|TRBJ1-6|TRBD1
CASSLWDRASPLHF
TGTGCCAGCAGTTTATGGGACAGGGCATCGCCCCTCCACTTT
>few|TRBV7-7|TRBJ2-3|NA
CASSPGSRTDTQYF
TGTGCTAGCAGCCCCGGGTCCCGCACAGATACGCAGTATTTT
>many|TRBV5-1|TRBJ2-7|TRBD2
CASSRTSGNYEQYF
TGCGCCAGCAGCCGGACTAGCGGAAATTACGAGCAGTACTTC
>many|TRBV27|TRBJ2-2|TRBD2
CASKNRVGLDDTGELFF
TGTGCCAGCAAGAACAGGGTGGGACTAGACGACACCGGGGAGCTGTTTTTT
>medium-sized|TRBV7-9|TRBJ1-1|NA
CASSLVEVTEAFF
TGTGCCAGCAGCCTCGTGGAGGTTACTGAAGCTTTCTTT
>many|TRBV12-3/TRBV12-4|TRBJ2-7|TRBD1
CASSLGTGDEQYF
TGTGCCAGCAGTCTCGGGACAGGGGACGAGCAGTACTTC
>NA|TRBV5-4|TRBJ2-5|TRBD2
CASSLVAGDLGETQYF
TGTGCCAGCAGCTTGGTGGCGGGGGACCTCGGGGAGACCCAGTACTTC
>medium-sized|TRBV20-1|TRBJ2-1|TRBD2
CSARSLGGRLHNEQFF
TGCAGTGCTAGATCCCTGGGGGGGAGGTTACACAATGAGCAGTTCTTC
>many|TRBV7-2|TRBJ2-3|NA
CASTVSPYRLGGGEDTQYF
TGTGCCAGCACCGTTTCCCCCTACCGATTGGGAGGGGGCGAGGATACGCAGTATTTT
>medium-sized|TRBV29-1|TRBJ1-2|NA
CSVDGRMNYGYTF
TGCAGCGTTGACGGGCGCATGAACTATGGCTACACCTTC
>many|TRBV6-2/TRBV6-3|TRBJ2-2|TRBD1
CASSTRQGQEELFF
TGTGCCAGCAGTACCAGACAGGGTCAAGAGGAGCTGTTTTTT
>many|TRBV6-1|TRBJ2-5|TRBD1
CASSVPGQQETQYF
TGTGCCAGCAGTGTACCGGGACAGCAAGAGACCCAGTACTTC
>many|TRBV12-3/TRBV12-4|TRBJ2-7|NA
CASSFRGPTYEQYF
TGTGCCAGCAGTTTCCGGGGTCCCACCTACGAGCAGTACTTC
>many|TRBV5-1|TRBJ2-1|NA
CASKVGIYNEQFF
TGCGCCAGCAAGGTTGGGATCTACAATGAGCAGTTCTTC
>many|TRBV4-1|TRBJ2-7|NA
CASSRSLAAHSSYEQYF
TGCGCCAGCAGCCGGTCGTTGGCGGCACACTCCTCCTACGAGCAGTACTTC
>many|TRBV19|TRBJ2-7|NA
CASSPVGLHEQYF
TGTGCCAGTAGTCCCGTAGGCCTCCACGAGCAGTACTTC
>many|TRBV10-3|TRBJ2-1|TRBD2
CAISESGTSGAYNEQFF
TGTGCCATCAGTGAGTCTGGGACTAGCGGAGCGTACAATGAGCAGTTCTTC
>medium-sized|TRBV10-2|TRBJ1-5|NA
CASSWTVQPQHF
TGCGCCAGCAGTTGGACAGTTCAGCCCCAGCATTTT